A selection of T cell receptor beta chains follows, all from one sample in a study of post-analysis software for immune sequencing data. A single record per CDR3 protein comes from TCRdb applying MiXCR to the PCR reads. There are hundreds of thousands of distinct CDR3 sequences in the sample; 53% occur only once, and around 4.5% lies in the top ten. Specimen: blood. The receptors were sampled from a girl aged 5-17 years with multiple sclerosis. The CDR3 runs from the conserved cysteine through the conserved F or W. D genes are given only for firm matches. Size is stated for part of the rows, as once, few or many counts, or as a class when the clone is expanded.

TRBJ2-3,TRBD2,.,TRBV3-1,CASSPSGGEGDTQYF,TGTGCCAGCAGCCCGAGCGGGGGGGAAGGAGATACGCAGTATTTT
TRBJ2-1,.,.,TRBV12-5,CASGPAGVEQFF,TGTGCTAGTGGCCCAGCAGGAGTAGAGCAGTTCTTC
TRBJ2-7,.,.,TRBV4-2,CASSQDRRVNNEQYF,TGTGCCAGCAGCCAAGATAGGAGGGTCAACAACGAGCAGTACTTC
TRBJ1-5,.,.,TRBV20-1,CSCLGQLSNQPQHF,TGCAGTTGCCTTGGGCAACTTAGCAATCAGCCCCAGCATTTT
TRBJ2-7,.,few,TRBV12-3/TRBV12-4,CASRHGTLYEQYF,TGTGCCAGCAGGCACGGGACACTCTACGAGCAGTACTTC
TRBJ1-2,.,.,TRBV6-1,CASSALGSPNYGYTF,TGTGCCAGCAGTGCGTTGGGGTCCCCTAACTATGGCTACACCTTC
TRBJ2-1,.,.,TRBV12-3/TRBV12-4,CASSLGFSGNEQFF,TGTGCCAGCAGTTTGGGGTTCTCGGGCAATGAGCAGTTCTTC
TRBJ2-1,.,.,TRBV12-3/TRBV12-4,CASSFPGEKQFF,TGTGCCAGCAGTTTCCCGGGCGAAAAGCAGTTCTTC
TRBJ1-2,TRBD1,.,TRBV5-1,CASSEGQGASYTF,TGCGCCAGCAGCGAGGGACAGGGGGCGAGCTACACCTTC
TRBJ2-4,.,.,TRBV5-1,CASSLETRAKNIQYF,TGCGCCAGCAGCTTGGAAACACGAGCCAAAAACATTCAGTACTTC
TRBJ2-7,.,.,TRBV29-1,CSFRTFSYEQYF,TGCAGCTTCCGGACATTTTCCTACGAGCAGTACTTC
TRBJ2-7,TRBD1,.,TRBV9,CASSVDPTGPYEQYF,TGTGCCAGCAGCGTAGACCCGACAGGGCCCTACGAGCAGTACTTC
TRBJ2-1,TRBD2,.,TRBV12-3/TRBV12-4,CASSGGEGEETYNEQFF,TGTGCCAGCAGCGGGGGGGAGGGGGAGGAGACCTACAATGAGCAGTTCTTC
TRBJ2-1,TRBD1,.,TRBV29-1,CSVGGGTGGNEQFF,TGCAGCGTTGGGGGCGGGACAGGGGGTAATGAGCAGTTCTTC
TRBJ2-7,.,few,TRBV3-1,CASSQQPTYEQYF,TGTGCCAGCAGCCAACAGCCCACCTACGAGCAGTACTTC
TRBJ2-2,.,.,TRBV20-1,CSASPNLDPWNTGELFF,TGCAGTGCTAGCCCCAACTTGGATCCCTGGAACACCGGGGAGCTGTTTTTT
TRBJ2-7,TRBD2,.,TRBV7-2,CASTRAGGHNEQYF,TGTGCCAGCACCAGGGCGGGGGGACACAATGAGCAGTACTTC
TRBJ2-5,TRBD2,many,TRBV29-1,CSVVAGGETQYF,TGCAGCGTTGTGGCCGGGGGGGAGACCCAGTACTTC
TRBJ2-6,TRBD1,.,TRBV6-1,CASSLQGTFGANVLTF,TGTGCCAGCAGTTTACAGGGGACCTTCGGGGCCAACGTCCTGACTTTC